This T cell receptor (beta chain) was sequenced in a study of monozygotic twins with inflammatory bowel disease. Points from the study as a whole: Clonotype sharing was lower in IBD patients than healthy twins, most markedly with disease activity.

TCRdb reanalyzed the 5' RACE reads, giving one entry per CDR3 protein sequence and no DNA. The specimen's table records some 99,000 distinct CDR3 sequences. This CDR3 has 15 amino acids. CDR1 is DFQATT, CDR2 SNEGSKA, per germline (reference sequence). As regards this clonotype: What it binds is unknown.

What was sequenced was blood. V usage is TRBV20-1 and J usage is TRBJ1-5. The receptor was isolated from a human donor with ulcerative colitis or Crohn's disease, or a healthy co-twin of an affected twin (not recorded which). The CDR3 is CSAAGRGGSGQPQHF.